This T cell receptor beta chain is drawn from a study of control samples from healthy donors and cancer patients. Sequencing was performed with immunoSEQ multiplex PCR; in TCRdb, only in-frame clones are kept and a portion is missing. The data contain 110,000 or so clones, 70% to 90% of them singletons. The germline CDR1 and CDR2 sequences are KGHSH and LQKENI. The ends were cut back, 6 bases at V and 1 base at J, with 9 bases in the middle. CDR3 length: 13 residues. The sequencing sample was made of blood. The clonotype was recovered from a middle-aged man in good health. The chain is built from TRBV18 and TRBJ2-5, with D unresolved. The chain's CDR3 is CASSRGPQETQYF. The CDR3 DNA sequence: TGTGCCAGCTCCCGTGGACCCCAAGAGACCCAGTACTTC.